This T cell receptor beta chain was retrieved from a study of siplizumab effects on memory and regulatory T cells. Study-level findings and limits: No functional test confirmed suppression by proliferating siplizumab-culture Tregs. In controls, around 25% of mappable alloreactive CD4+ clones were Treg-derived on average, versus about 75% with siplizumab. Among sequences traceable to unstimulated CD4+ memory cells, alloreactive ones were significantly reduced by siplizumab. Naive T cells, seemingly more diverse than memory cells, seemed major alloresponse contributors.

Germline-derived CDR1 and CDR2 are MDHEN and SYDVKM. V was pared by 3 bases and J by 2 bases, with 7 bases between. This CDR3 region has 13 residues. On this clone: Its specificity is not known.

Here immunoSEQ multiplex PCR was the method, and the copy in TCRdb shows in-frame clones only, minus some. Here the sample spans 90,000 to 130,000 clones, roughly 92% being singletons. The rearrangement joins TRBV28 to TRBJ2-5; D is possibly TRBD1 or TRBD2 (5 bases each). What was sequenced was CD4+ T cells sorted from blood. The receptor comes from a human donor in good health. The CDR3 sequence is CASSFWGQETQYF. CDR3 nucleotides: TGTGCCAGCAGTTTTTGGGGGCAAGAGACCCAGTACTTC.